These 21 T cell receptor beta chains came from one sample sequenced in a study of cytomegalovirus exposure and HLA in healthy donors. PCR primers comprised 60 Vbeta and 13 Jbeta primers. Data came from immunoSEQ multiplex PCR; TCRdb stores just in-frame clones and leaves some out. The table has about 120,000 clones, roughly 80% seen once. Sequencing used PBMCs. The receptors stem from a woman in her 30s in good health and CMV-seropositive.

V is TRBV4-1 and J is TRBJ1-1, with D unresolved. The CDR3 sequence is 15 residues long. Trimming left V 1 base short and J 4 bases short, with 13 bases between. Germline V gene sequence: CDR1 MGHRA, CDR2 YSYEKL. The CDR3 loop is CASSQAGREFTEAFF. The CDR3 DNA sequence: TGCGCCAGCAGCCAAGCGGGGAGAGAGTTCACTGAAGCTTTCTTT.

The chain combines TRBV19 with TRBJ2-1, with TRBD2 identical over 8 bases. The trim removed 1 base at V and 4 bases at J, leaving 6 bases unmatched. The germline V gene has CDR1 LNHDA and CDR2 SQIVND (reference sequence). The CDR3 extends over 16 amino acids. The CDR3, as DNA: TGTGCCAGTAGTATAGTGGGACTAGTCAAGTACAATGAGCAGTTCTTC. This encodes CASSIVGLVKYNEQFF.

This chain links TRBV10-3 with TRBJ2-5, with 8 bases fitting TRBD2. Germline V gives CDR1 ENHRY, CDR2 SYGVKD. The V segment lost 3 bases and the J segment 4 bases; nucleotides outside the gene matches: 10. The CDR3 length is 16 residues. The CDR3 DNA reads TGTGCCATCAGTGACAGCTCTCGGGAGGGGGGAGAGACCCAGTACTTC. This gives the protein CAISDSSREGGETQYF.

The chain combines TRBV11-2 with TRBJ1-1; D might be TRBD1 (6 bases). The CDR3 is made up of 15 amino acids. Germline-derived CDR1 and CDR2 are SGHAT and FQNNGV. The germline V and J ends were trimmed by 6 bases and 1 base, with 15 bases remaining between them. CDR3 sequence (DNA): TGTGCCAGCAGGGTTTATGGACAGAAGAACACTGAAGCTTTCTTT. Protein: CASRVYGQKNTEAFF.

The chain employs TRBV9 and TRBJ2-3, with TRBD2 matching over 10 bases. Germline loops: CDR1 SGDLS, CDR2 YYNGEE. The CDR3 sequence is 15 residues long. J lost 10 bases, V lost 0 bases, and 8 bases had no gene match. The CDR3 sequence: CASSVGLSGTSAQYF. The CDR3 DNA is TGTGCCAGCAGCGTAGGTTTGAGTGGGACTAGCGCGCAGTATTTT.

This CDR3 reads CASTPQGMNTEAFF. The CDR3 DNA follows: TGTGCCAGCACTCCTCAGGGAATGAACACTGAAGCTTTCTTT. The rearrangement uses TRBV2 and TRBJ1-1; D is possibly TRBD1 (5 bases). Per germline, CDR1 SNHLY and CDR2 FYNNEI. The CDR3 spans 14 residues. Trimming cost V 7 bases and J 0 bases, with 12 bases left between them. The variable domain in full, completed from reference TRBV2 and TRBJ1-1, reads EPEVTQTPSHQVTQMGQEVILRCVPISNHLYFYWYRQILGQKVEFLVSFYNNEISEKSEIFDDQFSVERPDGSNFTLKIRSTKLEDSAMYFCASTPQGMNTEAFFGQGTRLTVV.

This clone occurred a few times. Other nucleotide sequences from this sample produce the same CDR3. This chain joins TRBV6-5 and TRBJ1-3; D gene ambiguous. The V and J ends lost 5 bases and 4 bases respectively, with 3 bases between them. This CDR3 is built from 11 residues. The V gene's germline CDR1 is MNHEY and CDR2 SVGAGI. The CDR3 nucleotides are TGTGCCAGCAGTCAGGGAAACACCATATATTTT. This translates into CASSQGNTIYF.

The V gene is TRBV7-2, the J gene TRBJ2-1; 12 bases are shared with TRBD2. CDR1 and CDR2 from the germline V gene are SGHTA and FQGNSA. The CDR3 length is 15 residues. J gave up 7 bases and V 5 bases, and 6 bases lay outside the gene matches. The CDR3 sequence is CASSKGTSGRNEQFF. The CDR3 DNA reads TGTGCCAGCAGCAAAGGGACTAGCGGGCGAAATGAGCAGTTCTTC.

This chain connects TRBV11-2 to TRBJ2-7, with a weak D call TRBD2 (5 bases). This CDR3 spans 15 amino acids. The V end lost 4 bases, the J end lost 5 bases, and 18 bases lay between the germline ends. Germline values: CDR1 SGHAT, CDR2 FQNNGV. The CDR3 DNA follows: TGTGCCAGCAGCTACGGTGGCAACGGGAACAACGAGCAGTACTTC. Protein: CASSYGGNGNNEQYF.

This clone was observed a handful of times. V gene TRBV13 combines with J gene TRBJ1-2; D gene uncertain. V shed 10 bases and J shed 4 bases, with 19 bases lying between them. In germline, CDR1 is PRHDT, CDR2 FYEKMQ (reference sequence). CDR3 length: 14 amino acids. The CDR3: CATSGPQPLYGYTF. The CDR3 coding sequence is TGTGCCACATCGGGTCCACAACCTCTCTATGGCTACACCTTC.

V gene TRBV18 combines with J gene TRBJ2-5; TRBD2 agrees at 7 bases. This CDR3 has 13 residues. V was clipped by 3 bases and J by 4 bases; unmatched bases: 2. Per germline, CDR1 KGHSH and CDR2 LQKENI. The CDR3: CASSPREGETQYF. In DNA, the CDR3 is TGTGCCAGCTCACCCAGGGAGGGAGAGACCCAGTACTTC.

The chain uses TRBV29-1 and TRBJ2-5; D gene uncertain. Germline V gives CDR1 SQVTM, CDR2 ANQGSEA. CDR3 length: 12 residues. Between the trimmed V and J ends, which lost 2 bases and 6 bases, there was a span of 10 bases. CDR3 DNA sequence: TGCAGCGTTGAACAGCTGGAGAAGACCCAGTACTTC. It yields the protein CSVEQLEKTQYF.

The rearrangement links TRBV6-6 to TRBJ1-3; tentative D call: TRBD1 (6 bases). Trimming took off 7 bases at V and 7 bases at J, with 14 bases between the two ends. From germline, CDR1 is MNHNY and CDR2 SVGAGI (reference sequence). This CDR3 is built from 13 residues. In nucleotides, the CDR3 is TGTGCCAGCATCATGACAGGTTCTAACACCATATATTTT. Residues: CASIMTGSNTIYF.

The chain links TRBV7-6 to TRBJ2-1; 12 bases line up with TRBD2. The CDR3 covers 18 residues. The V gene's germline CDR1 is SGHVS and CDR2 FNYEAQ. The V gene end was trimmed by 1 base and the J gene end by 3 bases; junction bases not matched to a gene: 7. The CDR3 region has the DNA TGTGCCAGCAGCTTAGAGGCTAGCGGGGGGGTAGTCTACAATGAGCAGTTCTTC. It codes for CASSLEASGGVVYNEQFF.

CDR3 DNA: TGTGCCAGCAGTGACTCGAGACGGACTAGCGGGATAAATGAGCAGTTCTTC. Its protein is CASSDSRRTSGINEQFF. V and J are TRBV6-4 and TRBJ2-1; 12 nucleotides match TRBD2. The CDR3 length is 17 residues. CDR1 MRHNA and CDR2 SNTAGT come from the germline V gene. The V gene end was trimmed by 0 bases and the J gene end by 7 bases; junction bases not matched to a gene: 7.

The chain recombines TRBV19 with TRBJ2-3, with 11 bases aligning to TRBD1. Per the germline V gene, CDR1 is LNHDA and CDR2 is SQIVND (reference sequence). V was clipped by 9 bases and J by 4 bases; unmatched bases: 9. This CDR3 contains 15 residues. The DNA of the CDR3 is TGTGCCAGCCTACCCCGGGACAGGGGGGCAGATACGCAGTATTTT. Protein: CASLPRDRGADTQYF.

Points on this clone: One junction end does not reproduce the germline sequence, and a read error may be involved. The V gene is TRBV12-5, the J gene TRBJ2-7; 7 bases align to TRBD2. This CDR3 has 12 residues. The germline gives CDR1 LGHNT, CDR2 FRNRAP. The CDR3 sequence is CASGNPGLPVGF. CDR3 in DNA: TGTGCTAGTGGTAATCCGGGACTACCCGTTGGGTTC.

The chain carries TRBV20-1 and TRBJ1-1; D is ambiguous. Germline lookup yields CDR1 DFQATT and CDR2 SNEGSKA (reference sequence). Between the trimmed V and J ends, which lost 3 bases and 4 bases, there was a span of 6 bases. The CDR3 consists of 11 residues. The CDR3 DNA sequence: TGCAGTGCTAGGGGCTTCACTGAAGCTTTCTTT. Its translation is CSARGFTEAFF.

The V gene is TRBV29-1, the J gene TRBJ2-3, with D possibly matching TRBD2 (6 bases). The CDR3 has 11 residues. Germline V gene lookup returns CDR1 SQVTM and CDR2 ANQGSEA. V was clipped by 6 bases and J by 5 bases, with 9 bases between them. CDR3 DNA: TGCAGCGTCGTGACTAGAGATACGCAGTATTTT. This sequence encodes CSVVTRDTQYF.

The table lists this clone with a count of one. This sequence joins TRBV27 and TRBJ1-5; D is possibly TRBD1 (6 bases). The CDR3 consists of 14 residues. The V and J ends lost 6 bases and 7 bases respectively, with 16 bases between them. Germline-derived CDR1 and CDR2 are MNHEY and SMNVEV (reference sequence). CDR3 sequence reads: CASRLQGEGQPQHF. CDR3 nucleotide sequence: TGTGCCAGCAGATTACAGGGCGAAGGGCAGCCCCAGCATTTT.

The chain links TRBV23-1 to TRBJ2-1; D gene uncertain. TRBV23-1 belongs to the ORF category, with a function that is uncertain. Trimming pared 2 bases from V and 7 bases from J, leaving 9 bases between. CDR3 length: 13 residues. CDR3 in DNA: TGCGCCAGCAGTCAACCCCACGGTAATGAGCAGTTCTTC. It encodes CASSQPHGNEQFF.